This is a list of T cell receptor beta chains from one sample in a study of beta chain features in type 1 diabetes. Some clones are missing from TCRdb's copy, which holds only in-frame ones; the method was immunoSEQ multiplex PCR. Among roughly 230,000 clones listed, more than 9% were seen once. Sequencing was performed on naive CD4+ T cells from blood. The receptor source for this set is a woman younger than 30 in good health. The conserved cysteine and the conserved F or W are not part of the CDR3 here. The listing skips clone size in some rows; elsewhere it reads once, few, many or a size class.

V	size	J	CDR3
TRBV4-1	few	TRBJ1-1	ASSPPGTEAF
TRBV25-1	-	TRBJ1-5	ASSESAVGQPQH
TRBV7-8	-	TRBJ2-1	ASSLLRGLAGANEQF
TRBV30	-	TRBJ2-1	AWSVLAWSNEQF
TRBV29-1	many	TRBJ2-1	SGTRSNEQF
TRBV19	few	TRBJ1-5	ASSSRTGGRQPQH
TRBV4-1	-	TRBJ1-5	ASSQDLVLSSNQPQH
TRBV14	few	TRBJ2-5	ASSPWSGEETQY
TRBV15	few	TRBJ2-5	ATSNPVRDHGGTQY
TRBV2	-	TRBJ1-1	ASSETRGTEAF
TRBV5-1	few	TRBJ1-1	ASSLEYRGTTEAF
TRBV6-1	-	TRBJ2-7	ASSQPEPGQKY
TRBV5-1	few	TRBJ1-1	ASSSGGVVMNTEAF
TRBV6-1	-	TRBJ2-1	ASSGLVAGGPYNEQF
TRBV4-1	few	TRBJ1-1	ASSQGRGAF
TRBV5-1	-	TRBJ2-4	ASSFASGAGGNSQY
TRBV10-3	few	TRBJ2-1	ALGQGSSAEQF
TRBV18	few	TRBJ2-2	ASSPPRKVVQPRGLF
TRBV5-5	few	TRBJ2-2	ASSSGQAGELF
TRBV27	-	TRBJ1-6	ASSSVRDSPLH
TRBV14	-	TRBJ2-5	ASSQGRLAGGETQY
TRBV11-2	-	TRBJ2-3	ASSVHSPQY
TRBV9	-	TRBJ2-3	ASSVSSTDTQY
TRBV7-2	-	TRBJ1-1	ASSPGQGGTEAF
TRBV5-1	few	TRBJ2-6	ASAFSSGANVLT
TRBV9	many	TRBJ2-1	ASSVGAGGSHEQF
TRBV27	few	TRBJ1-1	ASSRQGSEAF
TRBV6-1	few	TRBJ2-5	ASSLTGGQETQY
TRBV28	few	TRBJ2-4	ASSLLGGRGNIQY
TRBV5-5	-	TRBJ1-5	ASSDRYNQPQH
TRBV19	-	TRBJ2-1	ASSLPSGRYNEQF